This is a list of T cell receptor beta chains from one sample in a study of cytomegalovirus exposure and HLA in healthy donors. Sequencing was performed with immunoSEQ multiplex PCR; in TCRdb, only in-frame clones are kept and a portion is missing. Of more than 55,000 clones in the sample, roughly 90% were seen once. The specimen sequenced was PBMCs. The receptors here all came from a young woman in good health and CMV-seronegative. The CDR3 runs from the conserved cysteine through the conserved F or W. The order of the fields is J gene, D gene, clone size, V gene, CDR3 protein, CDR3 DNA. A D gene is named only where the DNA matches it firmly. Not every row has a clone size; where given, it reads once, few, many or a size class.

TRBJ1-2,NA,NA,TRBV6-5,CASSYSGGGKGYTF,TGTGCCAGCAGTTACTCGGGGGGAGGCAAGGGCTACACCTTC
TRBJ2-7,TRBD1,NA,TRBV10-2,CASQGTGYEQYF,TGCGCCAGCCAAGGGACAGGCTACGAGCAGTACTTC
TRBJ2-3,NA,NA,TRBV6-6,CASRRSGIFTDTQYF,TGTGCCAGCAGAAGATCAGGAATCTTCACAGATACGCAGTATTTT
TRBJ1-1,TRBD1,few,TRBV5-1,CASSWGQGGTEAFF,TGCGCCAGCAGCTGGGGGCAGGGGGGTACTGAAGCTTTCTTT
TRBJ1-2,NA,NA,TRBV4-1,CASSQGLKGYTF,TGCGCCAGCAGCCAGGGACTTAAGGGCTACACCTTC
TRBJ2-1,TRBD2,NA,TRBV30,CACPAGLSYNEQFF,TGTGCCTGTCCAGCGGGACTCTCCTACAATGAGCAGTTCTTC
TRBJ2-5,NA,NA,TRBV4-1,CASSQANVGGGETQYF,TGCGCCAGCAGCCAGGCGAATGTAGGGGGGGGAGAGACCCAGTACTTC
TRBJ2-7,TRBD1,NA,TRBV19,CASSMPSGTGLMEQYF,TGTGCCAGTAGTATGCCATCAGGGACAGGGTTGATGGAGCAGTACTTC
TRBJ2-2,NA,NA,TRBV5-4,CASSLVPDTGELFF,TGTGCCAGCAGCTTGGTTCCAGACACCGGGGAGCTGTTTTTT
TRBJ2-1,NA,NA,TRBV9,CASSVHPGSYNEQFF,TGTGCCAGCAGCGTACACCCAGGGTCCTACAATGAGCAGTTCTTC